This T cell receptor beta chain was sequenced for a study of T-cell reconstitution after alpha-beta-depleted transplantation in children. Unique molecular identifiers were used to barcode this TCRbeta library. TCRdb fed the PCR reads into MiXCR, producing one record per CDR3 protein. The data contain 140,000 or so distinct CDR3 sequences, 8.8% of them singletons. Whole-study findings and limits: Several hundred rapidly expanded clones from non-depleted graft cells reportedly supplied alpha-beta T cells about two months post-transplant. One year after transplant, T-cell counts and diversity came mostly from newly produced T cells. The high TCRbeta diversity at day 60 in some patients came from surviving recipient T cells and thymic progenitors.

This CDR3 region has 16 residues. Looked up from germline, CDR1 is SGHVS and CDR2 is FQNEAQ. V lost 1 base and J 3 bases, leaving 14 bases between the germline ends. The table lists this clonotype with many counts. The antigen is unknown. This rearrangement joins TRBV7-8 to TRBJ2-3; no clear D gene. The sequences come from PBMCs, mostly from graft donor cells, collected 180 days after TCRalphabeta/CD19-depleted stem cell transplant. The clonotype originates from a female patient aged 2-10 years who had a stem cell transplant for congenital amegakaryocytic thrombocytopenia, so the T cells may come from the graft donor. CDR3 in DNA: TGTGCCAGCAGCTTAGTATTATATACGGAGACAGATACGCAGTATTTT. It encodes CASSLVLYTETDTQYF.